This TCR beta chain was identified during a study of blood T cell repertoires in COVID-19. Study-wide background: Samples taken during acute and convalescent COVID-19 were collected in the United States, Italy and Spain. PBMCs, B-cell-depleted T cells, or T cells provided the cDNA or gDNA that made up the material.

In the original processing: Amplified reference gene primers provided the basis for estimating nucleated cell counts. Generated by immunoSEQ multiplex PCR, the TCRdb table keeps only in-frame clones and is missing some. Clone size and V and J calls were adopted from that table, with D and trimming inferred from the DNA. Of about 160,000 clones in the sample, 85% to 95% are singletons; the top ten hold around 4.6%. Germline V gene sequence: CDR1 LGHNT, CDR2 FRNRAP. V was shortened by 0 bases and J by 8 bases, with 8 bases between the two germline ends. The CDR3 covers 13 residues. The sequenced material came from peripheral blood. The receptor comes from a woman between 45 and 60 years old with acute or convalescent COVID-19. The chain joins TRBV12-5 to TRBJ2-1, with D unclear. This CDR3 reads CASGLVELDEQFF. The CDR3 DNA is TGTGCTAGTGGTTTGGTAGAGCTGGATGAGCAGTTCTTC.